The clone carrying this T cell receptor (beta chain) was seen more than once but under ten times. Its antigen is currently unknown. It was with 60 Vbeta and 13 Jbeta primers that the PCR ran. This table comes from immunoSEQ multiplex PCR, and its TCRdb copy is limited to in-frame clones, with some not included. The sample consists of 85,000 to 130,000 clones, around 80% of them appearing once. This sample is drawn from a study of cytomegalovirus exposure and HLA in healthy donors. General study points: With high specificity and sensitivity, the classifier reportedly diagnosed cytomegalovirus status. Versus the roughly 700-donor mean, an Asian-associated ancestry cluster reportedly showed fewer N-insertions in a later analysis.

The receptor was isolated from a young woman in good health and CMV-seronegative. Material for sequencing was PBMCs.

The CDR3 DNA follows: TGTGCCAGCAGCGAGTACCAAGAGACCCAGTACTTC. Translating gives CASSEYQETQYF. The rearrangement uses TRBV6-6 and TRBJ2-5; D gene uncertain. V was trimmed by 6 bases and J by 0 bases, leaving 5 bases between them. The length of the CDR3 is 12 residues. Germline V gives CDR1 MNHNY, CDR2 SVGAGI (reference sequence).